This T cell receptor (beta chain) is drawn from a study of fetal regulatory T cell absence and autoimmunity. The assay was immunoSEQ multiplex PCR, and TCRdb's table has in-frame clones only and misses some. Counted here are 95,000 or so clones, 72% occurring once; the ten biggest clones make up roughly 2%. The V gene's germline CDR1 is SEHNR and CDR2 FQNEAQ (reference sequence). The CDR3 contains 17 residues. The ends lost 3 bases at V and 2 bases at J; junction bases unmatched: 9. The sequence came from a male donor with IPEX syndrome. The V call is TRBV7-9, the J call TRBJ2-4; TRBD2 matches at 8 bases. Input material: pancreas tissue. The CDR3 nucleotides are TGTGCCAGCAGCTTCGACGAACTAGCGGAGTCCAAAAACATTCAGTACTTC. This sequence encodes CASSFDELAESKNIQYF.